Listed below are T cell receptor beta chains from one sample, sequenced in a study of blood T cells in healthy people across ages. MiXCR, applied by TCRdb to the 5' RACE reads, yields one record per CDR3 protein. The sample lists about 1.5 million distinct CDR3 sequences; roughly two fifths were seen once. Sequencing was carried out using blood. The receptors shown here come from a woman aged 18 to 35 in good health. Each CDR3 is given with its conserved first and last residue. The order of the fields is V gene, J gene, CDR3 protein.

TRBV7-9	TRBJ2-1	CASRLAGALHNEQFF
TRBV29-1	TRBJ2-1	CSVGGLGPEQFF
TRBV7-3	TRBJ2-1	CASSRREDNEQFF
TRBV4-2	TRBJ2-7	CASSQDLLTASYEQYF
TRBV20-1	TRBJ1-2	CSARGDQTGYGYTF
TRBV27	TRBJ2-1	CASSWSSGVYNEQFF
TRBV24-1	TRBJ2-1	CATQGGANEQFF
TRBV20-1	TRBJ2-1	CSARDFVAGGYEQFF
TRBV6-1	TRBJ2-7	CASSEGASGPHEQYF
TRBV20-1	TRBJ2-5	CSAARQTQETQYF
TRBV14	TRBJ2-3	CASSQSGYTQYF
TRBV20-1	TRBJ1-2	CSARDTKGSGYGYTF
TRBV3-1	TRBJ2-3	CASSQDGALPGDTQYF
TRBV20-1	TRBJ2-2	CSARKGQGAIGELFF
TRBV10-3	TRBJ2-3	CAISEEVSTDTQYF
TRBV5-1	TRBJ1-2	CASSLLDSNYGYTF
TRBV9	TRBJ2-1	CASGVVVNEQFF
TRBV7-9	TRBJ2-1	CASSLHPREQFF
TRBV12-3/TRBV12-4	TRBJ2-1	CASSEGGAPRNEQFF
TRBV4-3	TRBJ1-4	CASSRGRDLTNEKLFF
TRBV10-3	TRBJ1-5	CAISADTRGNQPQHF
TRBV7-9	.	CASSPTGLADYNEQYF
TRBV20-1	TRBJ2-7	CSGETVPSYEQYF
TRBV15	TRBJ1-6	CATSRVLLSPLHF
TRBV7-2	TRBJ2-7	CASSPTGFEQYF
TRBV28	.	CASAVGLAKTQYF
TRBV4-3	TRBJ1-2	CASSQDPDRGYISYGYTF
TRBV10-3	TRBJ1-2	CAISESGGAGYGYTF
TRBV12-3/TRBV12-4	TRBJ2-4	CASSPGTGAGPNRGNIQYF
TRBV6-6	TRBJ2-1	CASSYPTSGVANEQFF
TRBV29-1	TRBJ1-2	CSVDRLLSSYGYTF
TRBV7-3	TRBJ2-1	CASARVRDNEQFF